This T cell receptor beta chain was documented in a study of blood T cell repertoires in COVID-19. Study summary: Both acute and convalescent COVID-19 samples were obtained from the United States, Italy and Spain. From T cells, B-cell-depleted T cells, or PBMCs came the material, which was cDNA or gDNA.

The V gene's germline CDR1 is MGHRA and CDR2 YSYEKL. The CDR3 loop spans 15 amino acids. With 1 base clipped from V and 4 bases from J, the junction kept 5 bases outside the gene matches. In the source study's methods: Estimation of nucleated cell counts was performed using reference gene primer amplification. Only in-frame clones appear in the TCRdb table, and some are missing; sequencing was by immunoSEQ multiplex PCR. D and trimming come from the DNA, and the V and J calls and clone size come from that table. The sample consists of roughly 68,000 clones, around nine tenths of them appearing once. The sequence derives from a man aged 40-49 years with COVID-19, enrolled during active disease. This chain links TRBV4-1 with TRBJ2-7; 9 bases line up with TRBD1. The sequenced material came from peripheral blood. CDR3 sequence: CASSQVGTGKYEQYF. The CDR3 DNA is TGCGCCAGCAGCCAAGTTGGGACAGGGAAATACGAGCAGTACTTC.